This entry is about one T cell receptor (beta chain). The antigen remains unidentified. The CDR3 totals 15 residues. The germline gives CDR1 LNHDA, CDR2 SQIVND (reference sequence). V was pared by 7 bases and J by 4 bases, with 7 bases of the junction left unmatched. This sample stems from a study of cytomegalovirus exposure and HLA in healthy donors. Overall study context: Earlier work reported approximately 110 million unique TCR beta sequences from about 200 million T cells.

With 60 Vbeta and 13 Jbeta primers, the PCR was carried out. The assay was immunoSEQ multiplex PCR, and TCRdb's table has in-frame clones only and misses some. The sample carries fewer than 110,000 clones, about four fifths recorded once. Study results and caveats: What TCR beta sequences reportedly achieved was accurate prediction of HLA-A and HLA-B alleles in most subjects. In a later analysis, several top co-occurrence clusters appeared linked to parvovirus B19, influenza, CMV and Epstein-Barr virus.

The clonotype originates from a middle-aged woman in good health and CMV-seronegative. Material: PBMCs. The chain uses TRBV19 and TRBJ2-5; TRBD1 agrees at 12 bases. The CDR3 sequence is CASTRDRGPGETQYF. CDR3 nucleotide sequence: TGTGCCAGTACCCGGGACAGGGGGCCAGGAGAGACCCAGTACTTC.